This record concerns one T cell receptor beta chain sequence. Its antigen target is currently unknown. At one end, the junction sequence differs from germline, possibly due to a read error. CDR1 and CDR2 are read off the germline V gene as SGHAT and FQNNGV. From the cysteine through the phenylalanine, the CDR3 covers 17 amino acids. CDR3 DNA is the only sequence kept; it has 51 bases, read in frame from the first base. This specimen comes from a study of tumor-infiltrating lymphocytes in primary liver carcinoma (dated by TCRdb to between 2016 and 2019). At the level of the whole study: Between late 2015 and early 2016, about five patients in China with histopathologically diagnosed primary liver carcinoma had their tumors surgically resected. Of the five patients, three men and two women aged 30 to 69 years, four had hepatocellular carcinoma and one had combined HCC and intrahepatic cholangiocarcinoma. Tumors of the five patients were stage T1-T3 N0M0 with maximum diameters of roughly 4.2 to 10 cm. Each sample produced about 3.65 to 7.13 million productive TCRbeta reads, and read depth showed no significant difference between tissue types. The study combined TCRbeta repertoire sequencing, expression microarrays and whole-exome sequencing across five regions of each liver tumor, with adjacent normal tissue and blood. A total of roughly 35 specimens from 5 patients went through TCRbeta repertoire sequencing, namely 25 tumor regions, 5 adjacent noncancerous liver tissues and 5 peripheral blood samples. Reproducibility between technical replicate repertoires was high, with correlation coefficients above 0.95 and mean shared-clone rates about 0.89. Overall study results and their limits: Bulk unsorted samples precluded comparing CD4+ and CD8+ T cell repertoires. With just a few patients in the study, the authors point out that the findings should be validated in a larger study. Repertoire overlap was found to be higher between tumor regions (mean roughly 36%) than between tumor-adjacent (about 17%) or tumor-blood (around 14%) pairs, consistent with antigen-driven expansion. The top 250 clones accounted for a significantly greater share of the repertoire in tumors than in blood (p = 0.039). Because only the TCR beta chain was sequenced and unpaired alpha chains were not captured, true repertoire diversity is likely underestimated.

A constant-region primer and ProtoScript II reverse transcriptase were used to reverse-transcribe TCRbeta-specific cDNA from approximately 500 ng total RNA. Three nested multiplex PCR rounds, following a slightly modified ARM-PCR procedure, were used to build the TCRbeta libraries. Multiplex TRBV1-TRBV30 forward primers and a Cbeta reverse primer were used in the first two PCR rounds, each of which was run for around 10 cycles. A final 25-cycle PCR with Deep VentR polymerase added sample barcodes and Illumina adapters. Before sequencing, amplicons of 200-500 bp were gel-purified using a QIAquick gel extraction kit. An Illumina HiSeq 2500 was used to sequence the TCRbeta amplicons with 250-bp paired-end reads. In the original analysis: Quality trimming of reads was performed with Trimmomatic v0.33, and paired reads were merged with FLASH v1.2.11 so that full CDR3 sequences could be recovered. V, D and J germline segments were assigned to the rearranged TCRbeta sequences using MiGEC v1.2.1b. VDJtools v1.0.0 computed clonotype statistics and Shannon-Wiener diversity indices. Except for diversity analysis, only the 250 most abundant clonotypes of each sample were used in subsequent analyses to reduce sampling bias. TCRdb reprocessing: public reads trimmed at Q25 with fastp, clones called with MiXCR, in-frame beta chains kept. Here each entry gathers all rows of one CDR3 protein and keeps the most common genes and DNA. The V and J calls follow TCRdb's processing rather than the paper's. The sample yields about 180,000 distinct CDR3 sequences; approximately 60% were counted once. The ten largest clones add up to approximately 70% of the sample.

Blood RNA was extracted from unsorted whole blood with TRIzol reagent; germline DNA came from the DNeasy Blood & Tissue kit. At the time of sampling, the patients were treatment-naive and had chronic HBV infection. Before surgery, 4 to 5 milliliters of peripheral blood were collected into K2EDTA tubes. The V gene is TRBV11-2 and the J gene is TRBJ2-7, with 7 junctional bases fitting TRBD2. The sequenced sample consisted of peripheral blood. The origin of this receptor is a man aged 40-49 years with primary liver carcinoma and hepatitis B virus infection. The CDR3 here reads CVSSSTPSSGGKYEQYF. At the DNA level, the sequence is TGTGTCAGCAGCTCCACCCCCTCTAGCGGAGGGAAGTACGAGCAGTACTTC.